This T cell receptor (beta chain) was found in a study of a mutant IDH1 vaccine in newly diagnosed glioma. TCRdb keeps only in-frame clones here, not all; method: immunoSEQ multiplex PCR. This sample has roughly 60,000 clones; 80% to 90% occur once, and the top ten carry approximately 4%. With respect to this clone: Its antigen is unknown.

The V gene's germline CDR1 is LNHDA and CDR2 SQIVND (reference sequence). This CDR3 region has 14 residues. V dropped 4 bases and J dropped 6 bases, with 13 bases sitting between them. Time point given: week 23, last vaccination. Every single dose of the vaccine, 300 ug of mutant IDH1 20-mer peptide, came with topical imiquimod. V is TRBV19 and J is TRBJ2-4; tentative D call: TRBD1 (6 bases). The receptor comes from a man younger than 40 with glioma. Source: PBMCs, taken from a glioma patient whose treatment included an IDH1 peptide vaccine. The CDR3 loop is CASSTRDILNIQYF. In nucleotides, the CDR3 is TGTGCCAGTAGTACCCGGGACATCCTAAACATTCAGTACTTC.